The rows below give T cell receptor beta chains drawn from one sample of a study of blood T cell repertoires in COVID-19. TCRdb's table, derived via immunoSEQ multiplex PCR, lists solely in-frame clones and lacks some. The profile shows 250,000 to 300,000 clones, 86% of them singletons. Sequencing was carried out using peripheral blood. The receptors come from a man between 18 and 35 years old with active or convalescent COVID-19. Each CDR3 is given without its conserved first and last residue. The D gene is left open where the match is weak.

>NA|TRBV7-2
ASSFAFGVGLDTQY
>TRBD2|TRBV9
ASSVVAGATDTQY
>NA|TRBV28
ASSTESRVY
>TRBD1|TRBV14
ASSSQGDTEAF
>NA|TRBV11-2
ASRPNRVRTGELF
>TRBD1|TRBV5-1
ASRLDRAGYT
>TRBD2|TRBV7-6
ASSQAAGGPDTGELF
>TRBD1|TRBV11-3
ASSPRDRDYEQY
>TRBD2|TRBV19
ASSWASGDYEQY
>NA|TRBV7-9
ASSLTENQPQH
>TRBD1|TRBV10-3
AISELRTGSGNTIY
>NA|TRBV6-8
ASSYVTENTYEQY